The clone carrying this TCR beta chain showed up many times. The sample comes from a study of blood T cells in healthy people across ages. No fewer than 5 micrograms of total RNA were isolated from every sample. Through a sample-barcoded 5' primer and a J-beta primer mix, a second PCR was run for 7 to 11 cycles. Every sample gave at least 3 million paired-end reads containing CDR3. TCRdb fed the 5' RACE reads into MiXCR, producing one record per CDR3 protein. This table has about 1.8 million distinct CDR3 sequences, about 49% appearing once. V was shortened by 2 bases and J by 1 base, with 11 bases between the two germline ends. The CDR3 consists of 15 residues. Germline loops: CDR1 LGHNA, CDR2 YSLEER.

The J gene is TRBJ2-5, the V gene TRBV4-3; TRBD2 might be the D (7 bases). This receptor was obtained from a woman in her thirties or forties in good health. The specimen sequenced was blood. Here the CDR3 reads CASSQLGGAQETQYF. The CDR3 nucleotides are TGCGCCAGCAGCCAACTAGGGGGGGCCCAAGAGACCCAGTACTTC.